This T cell receptor (beta chain) was identified during a study of T cells expressing NK-cell markers. Using the 5' RACE reads, TCRdb records one entry per CDR3 protein without DNA. Recorded for this sample: about 110,000 distinct CDR3 sequences. CDR1 is SGDLS and CDR2 is YYNGEE in the germline V gene. The CDR3 totals 17 residues. A remark on this clonotype: Its antigen is currently unknown.

Study-wide findings and caveats: About 1.0-7.0% of CD8+ T cells in six or seven donors belonged to dominant NKG2C+ clonotypes.

The sequencing sample was made of blood T cells: a sorted CD56 or NKG2C T cell subset, CD4+ or CD8+ T cells, or bulk PBMC T cells (not recorded which). This TCR derives from a woman between 18 and 70 years old in good health. The chain recombines TRBV9 with TRBJ1-2; TCRdb returns TRBD1, unconfirmable since there is no DNA. The CDR3 loop is CASSANRDRGRDYGYTF.